The present TCR beta chain was sequenced within a study of T cells in Graves' hyperthyroidism and ophthalmopathy (dated by TCRdb to about 2019). About the full investigation: Peripheral blood samples were taken at the time of initial diagnosis, prior to any treatment. A discovery cohort of around 100 patients, 43 with Graves' ophthalmopathy and fewer than 65 with stable Graves' hyperthyroidism, was used to find distinguishing TCR V-J signatures. Prospective prediction of ophthalmopathy was tested in an independent validation cohort consisting of roughly 20 hyperthyroidism patients and 15 to 17 patients who later progressed to ophthalmopathy. The roughly 100 discovery patients were divided at random into training and test sets in a 7:3 ratio. In roughly six Graves' hyperthyroidism patients, the study also compared T-cell repertoires from thyroid tissue with T-cell repertoires from blood. After blood sampling, hyperthyroidism patients were treated with methimazole at a starting dose of 30 mg daily, and ophthalmopathy patients were treated with high-dose intravenous methylprednisolone. According to the paper, TCR Vbeta CDR3 sequencing was carried out on roughly 130 peripheral blood samples, which came from fewer than 50 ophthalmopathy, fewer than 80 hyperthyroidism and roughly 17 progressor patients.

Amplification of TCR beta CDR3 regions was carried out from RNA transcripts. A first-round RT-PCR of the TCR CDR3 used the HTBI primer set with the Qiagen OneStep RT-PCR kit. The libraries were constructed in a second round of multiplex PCR and then size-selected and purified. Sequencing of the libraries was done on an Illumina HiSeq2000 using paired-end 100 bp reads. The published analysis was carried out like this. SOAPnuke was used to process the raw data, removing reads that contained adapters or uncalled bases, had a mean Phred below 15, or lacked an exact match to the constant primer or identifier. High-quality paired reads were merged using COPE v1.2.5, and each unique nucleotide sequence was defined as a clonotype. MiTCR v1.1 was used to align clonotypes to the IMGT TRBV, TRBD and TRBJ reference segments. Analysis was restricted to V-J combinations with a frequency above 0.0001, which covered about 99% of repertoires. A TCS score was defined as the ratio between F50 (clonal expansion) and ExV (chaos), using BLOSUM62-based TCRdist between CDR3 peptides within each V-J. Welch's t-statistics and random forest reduced roughly 500 V-J features to about 12, which were used in a naive Bayes classifier (R e1071). TCRdb trimmed public reads at Q25 via fastp, called clones via MiXCR and kept in-frame beta chains. Merged by CDR3 protein, the rows form single entries marked with the most common genes and DNA. TCRdb's processing, not the authors' own work, is the source of the V and J calls. This sample gives about 160,000 distinct CDR3 sequences in total; approximately 9% of them show up just once. The ten largest clones represent less than 25% of the sample.

In the germline V gene, CDR1 corresponds to MNHNS and CDR2 to SASEGT. The CDR3 goes from the cysteine to the phenylalanine over 13 residues. Only CDR3 DNA is held: 39 bases, read in frame from base 1. Hyperthyroidism patients were aged 18 to 65 years and newly diagnosed, with disease duration of less than 2 months. The study excluded patients with uncontrolled infections, other autoimmune diseases, pregnancy or lactation. Clinical symptoms, serum thyroxine and TRAb, thyroid ultrasound, and orbital computed tomography formed the basis for the diagnoses. Blood from progressor patients was collected at the time of first diagnosis with hyperthyroidism, before any ophthalmopathy symptoms had appeared. PBMCs were isolated from more than 9 ml of fresh peripheral blood by Ficoll-Paque density gradient centrifugation. Progressor patients were initially diagnosed with Graves' hyperthyroidism and developed ophthalmopathy during follow-up. Total RNA was extracted with Trizol reagent, and quality was checked on an Agilent 2100 Bioanalyzer.

Of note for this clonotype: Its binding antigen is unknown. An end of the junction does not agree with germline; a read error may underlie this.

Study-wide conclusions, independent of this receptor: Blood samples also contained most of the expanded thyroid clonotypes (frequency above 0.001), which suggests that blood repertoires may reflect thyroid immune responses. A 13 V-J signature model separated ophthalmopathy from stable hyperthyroidism, with approximately 86% sensitivity and just under 84% specificity in cross-validation and 80%/75% in testing. No statistical method was used to fix the sample size in advance, and group allocation was not hidden from the investigators. During validation, the model predicted progression to ophthalmopathy a median of roughly six months ahead of onset, with almost 71% sensitivity and roughly 72% specificity.

The V and J segments used are TRBV6-1 and TRBJ1-2; the D gene assignment is ambiguous. The receptor was derived from a woman aged 18 to 35 with Graves' hyperthyroidism that later progressed to Graves' ophthalmopathy. Material: blood. The CDR3 sequence is CASSVGRAYGYAF. The nucleotide sequence reads TGTGCCAGCAGTGTGGGGAGGGCCTATGGCTACGCCTTC.